Only a few counts were recorded for the clone carrying this TCR beta chain. What it recognizes is unknown. The data were obtained in a study of cytomegalovirus exposure and HLA in healthy donors. Whole-study findings and limits: Links to common viral pathogens appeared, in a later analysis, for several of the most significant clusters.

CDR3 size: 17 residues. The germline V gene has CDR1 KGHSH and CDR2 LQKENI. V lost 5 bases to trimming and J lost 3 bases, with 20 bases between them. PCR primers comprised 60 Vbeta and 13 Jbeta primers. Produced via immunoSEQ multiplex PCR; TCRdb's table is partial and in-frame only. The profile covers about 55,000 clones, with 55% to 75% appearing a single time and less than 35% taken by the ten largest. This rearrangement joins TRBV18 to TRBJ1-5; D is unresolved. This TCR came from a man aged 35 to 55 in good health and CMV-seropositive. Sequencing used PBMCs. DNA of the CDR3: TGTGCCAGCTCATCCCTGCCAGGAGGAAGAACCAATCAGCCCCAGCATTTT. Translating gives CASSSLPGGRTNQPQHF.